The present entry profiles one T cell receptor beta chain with its context. Its antigen is still unknown. Using the 5' RACE reads, TCRdb records one entry per CDR3 protein without DNA. This sample contains about 160,000 distinct CDR3 sequences. The sample originates from a study of monozygotic twins with inflammatory bowel disease. Study-level points and caveats: Twins with IBD had fewer clonotypes in common with others than healthy twins, particularly during disease activity. Among twins, concordant and discordant pairs did not differ in repertoire similarity, possibly from limited power.

The sample consisted of blood. The TCR was taken from a human donor with ulcerative colitis or Crohn's disease, or a healthy co-twin of an affected twin (not recorded which).

CDR3: CASSLTSGAWGEQFF. The genes are TRBV5-4 and TRBJ2-1; TCRdb selects TRBD2, and the lack of DNA leaves this call unchecked. Germline lookup yields CDR1 SGHNT and CDR2 YYREEE (reference sequence). This CDR3 contains 15 residues.